This T cell receptor beta chain was identified in a study of T cell changes during pregnancy in multiple sclerosis. Germline CDR1 SGHTA, CDR2 FQGNSA. V gave up 7 bases and J gave up 6 bases; unmatched junction bases: 13. CDR3 length equals 15 residues. The assay was immunoSEQ multiplex PCR, and TCRdb's table has in-frame clones only and misses some. The sample contains just over 40,000 clones, 75% to 90% of which appear only once. The input for sequencing was peripheral blood, taken in the first trimester of pregnancy. J is TRBJ2-7 and V is TRBV7-2; 9 bases line up with TRBD2. The sequence was obtained from a female donor in good health, enrolled as a control in a pregnancy study. CDR3 sequence: CASTPGSSGGVEQYF. CDR3 in DNA: TGTGCCAGCACCCCAGGTAGTAGCGGGGGAGTCGAGCAGTACTTC.